Below are 2 T cell receptor beta chains sequenced from a single sample in a study of post-analysis software for immune sequencing data. Their specific antigens are unknown. Unique molecular identifiers tagged the TCR beta cDNA libraries. Each CDR3 protein gets one entry after TCRdb re-called the PCR reads with MiXCR. The sample has about half a million distinct CDR3 sequences, approximately 31% seen once. Study-wide findings and caveats: Patients had higher frequencies than controls of roughly five TRBV segments, including TRBV5-6, TRBV5-1 and TRBV20-1.

The material sequenced was blood. The receptors here all came from a girl aged 2 to 17 with multiple sclerosis.

This sequence joins TRBV7-2 and TRBJ1-2, with 7 positions matching TRBD1. V shed 6 bases and J 2 bases; nucleotides not matched to a gene: 9. The length of the CDR3 is 15 residues. Germline CDR1 and CDR2: SGHTA and FQGNSA. CDR3 sequence reads: CASRKTGEINYGYTF. The CDR3 DNA reads TGTGCCAGCAGAAAAACAGGGGAGATAAACTATGGCTACACCTTC.

This clonotype turned up a few times. This rearrangement joins TRBV7-2 to TRBJ2-5; 9 nucleotides agree with TRBD2. The end of the DNA is better explained by TRBJ2-7, so the J call may be wrong. The CDR3 runs 13 residues. The germline V gene encodes CDR1 SGHTA and CDR2 FQGNSA. The DNA for the CDR3 is TGTGCCAGCAGCGTAGGACTAGCGAACGAGCAGTACTTC. It codes for CASSVGLANEQYF.